This is a list of T cell receptor beta chains from one sample in a study of blood T cells in healthy people across ages. TCRdb ran MiXCR on the 5' RACE reads and lists one entry per CDR3 protein. The sample has 700,000 to 800,000 distinct CDR3 sequences, approximately 39% seen once. The material sequenced was blood. The receptors stem from a woman between 55 and 75 years old in good health. CDR3s include the opening cysteine and the closing phenylalanine or tryptophan. A D gene is named only where the DNA matches it firmly. Expanded clones are given a class, and other clones once, few, many or no size at all.

TRBJ1-1,TRBV12-3/TRBV12-4,NA,11,NA,CASSLSYGAFF
TRBJ2-5,TRBV9,NA,15,NA,CASRKRGGSQETQYF
TRBJ1-2,TRBV7-2,NA,12,NA,CASSIVGGRGTF
TRBJ2-7,TRBV3-1,NA,15,NA,CASSLPGAEEYEQYF
TRBJ2-3,TRBV12-3/TRBV12-4,few,14,NA,CASRSRASTDTQYF
TRBJ2-2,TRBV3-1,few,13,NA,CASSRRNTGELFF
TRBJ2-3,TRBV30,NA,13,NA,CAWSIASTDTQYF
TRBJ1-1,TRBV29-1,few,12,NA,CSVQSGNTEAFF
TRBJ2-5,TRBV7-2,few,15,NA,CASSQRPRGPETQYF
TRBJ2-1,TRBV12-3/TRBV12-4,few,15,TRBD1,CASSLDRRSYNEQFF
TRBJ2-1,TRBV6-6,NA,15,TRBD2,CASNPSGATTYEQFF
TRBJ2-3,TRBV29-1,many,13,NA,CSVLGTSTDTQYF
TRBJ2-1,TRBV7-2,NA,15,NA,CASSLVPDSYNEQFF
TRBJ2-1,TRBV6-5,few,14,TRBD1,CASTPGTGVYEQFF
TRBJ2-7,TRBV6-1,many,14,NA,CASSEPGDSYEQYF